The rows below give T cell receptor beta chains drawn from one sample of a study of blood T cell repertoires in COVID-19. Data came from immunoSEQ multiplex PCR; TCRdb stores just in-frame clones and leaves some out. The sample yields 70,000 to 95,000 clones, roughly 89% seen once. Sequenced material: peripheral blood. These receptor sequences come from a man in his sixties or seventies with active or convalescent COVID-19. CDR3s include the opening cysteine and the closing phenylalanine or tryptophan. A D gene is named only where the DNA matches it firmly. A clone size is listed for some rows: how often the clone was seen (once, few, many), or a class if it is expanded.

CDR3 DNA,CDR3 protein,CDR3 length,V gene,J gene,D gene,clone size
TGTGCCAGCAGAGAGGAGGGAGGGTATCCTGGCTACACCTTC,CASREEGGYPGYTF,14,TRBV28,TRBJ1-2,NA,few
TGTGCCAGCAGCTTAAGCGGGAGGGCCGGGGAGCTGTTTTTT,CASSLSGRAGELFF,14,TRBV7-9,TRBJ2-2,TRBD2,NA
TGTGCCACCAGCGGGGACACCTTGGGTTCCTACGAGCAGTACTTC,CATSGDTLGSYEQYF,15,TRBV15,TRBJ2-7,NA,many
TGTGCCAGCAGCGTATACAGATTTCCCGCAGATACGCAGTATTTT,CASSVYRFPADTQYF,15,TRBV5-4,TRBJ2-3,NA,NA
TGTGCCAGCAGTCTAGCGGGAGCTAACACAGATACGCAGTATTTT,CASSLAGANTDTQYF,15,TRBV6-5,TRBJ2-3,TRBD2,NA
TGTGCCTGGGAAGTTCAGGGGATCCTCGGCGAGCAGTACTTC,CAWEVQGILGEQYF,14,TRBV30,TRBJ2-7,NA,NA
TGTGCCAGCTCACCAATCGAGGGAGGGCCGGGAAACGAGCAGTACTTC,CASSPIEGGPGNEQYF,16,TRBV18,TRBJ2-7,TRBD2,NA
TGTGCCAGCAGTTTCCCCCCCTCGGACGAGCAGTACTTC,CASSFPPSDEQYF,13,TRBV12-3/TRBV12-4,TRBJ2-7,NA,NA
TGCGCCAGCAGCCAAGAGAAGGGGGTCGTTTCACCCCTCCACTTT,CASSQEKGVVSPLHF,15,TRBV4-1,TRBJ1-6,NA,NA
TGTGCCAGCAGTCCCCCTAGCGGGACTACAGATACGCAGTATTTT,CASSPPSGTTDTQYF,15,TRBV28,TRBJ2-3,TRBD2,once
TGTGCCAGCAGCCGGTACTACGAGCAGTACTTC,CASSRYYEQYF,11,TRBV28,TRBJ2-7,NA,once
TGTGCCACCAGCAGAGAGAAGACAGTGAACACTGAAGCTTTCTTT,CATSREKTVNTEAFF,15,TRBV15,TRBJ1-1,NA,NA
TGTGCCATAGGACAGGGTGGTAACACAGATACGCAGTATTTT,CAIGQGGNTDTQYF,14,TRBV6-5,TRBJ2-3,TRBD1,NA
TGTGCCAGTAGTATTGGTCTAGCGGGAGGGGGCACAGATACGCAGTATTTT,CASSIGLAGGGTDTQYF,17,TRBV19,TRBJ2-3,TRBD2,NA
TGTGCCAGTACCACAGGGTTCCGCTATGGCTACACCTTC,CASTTGFRYGYTF,13,TRBV19,TRBJ1-2,NA,NA
TGTGCCAGCAGCTTATACACAGGGGGAGTGGGTCTGTATTTT,CASSLYTGGVGLYF,14,TRBV7-2,TRBJ2-3,TRBD1,medium-sized
TGCGCCAGCAGCCAGAGATCGACAGGGGACACCGGGGAGCTGTTTTTT,CASSQRSTGDTGELFF,16,TRBV4-1,TRBJ2-2,TRBD1,NA
TGTGCCAGCGGAGTCGGAGGCCAGCCCCAGCATTTT,CASGVGGQPQHF,12,TRBV6-5,TRBJ1-5,NA,NA
TGTGCCAGCTCACCACAGCAGGACAATGAGCAGTTCTTC,CASSPQQDNEQFF,13,TRBV18,TRBJ2-1,NA,NA
TGTGCCAGCAGCCAAGAAGTTGAGTGGGGAGGGGTTGGAAACACCATATATTTT,CASSQEVEWGGVGNTIYF,18,TRBV3-1/TRBV3-2,TRBJ1-3,NA,NA
TGTGCCAGCAGCGTAGGGTCTAGCGGGAGACATGAGCAGTTCTTC,CASSVGSSGRHEQFF,15,TRBV9,TRBJ2-1,TRBD2,many
TGTGCTTGCCACCCTTTCAGTCTGCGTTCGGAAGGGGAAGGTTACGAGCAGTACTTC,CACHPFSLRSEGEGYEQYF,19,TRBV5-4,TRBJ2-7,NA,NA
TGTGCCAGCAGCCGGTCCCCCGGCGAGCAGTACTTC,CASSRSPGEQYF,12,TRBV9,TRBJ2-7,NA,few
TGTGCCAGCAGCATTACAGGGTATGAGCAGTTCTTC,CASSITGYEQFF,12,TRBV7-9,TRBJ2-1,NA,once
TGTGCCAGTAGTATAGTACAGTCCACAGATACGCAGTATTTT,CASSIVQSTDTQYF,14,TRBV19,TRBJ2-3,NA,once
TGTGCCAGCAGCGAAGGACAGGGGTCCTACAATGAGCAGTTCTTC,CASSEGQGSYNEQFF,15,TRBV5-4,TRBJ2-1,TRBD1,NA
TGCGCCACCAGACACAGGGTCACCGGGGAGCTGTTTTTT,CATRHRVTGELFF,13,TRBV4-1,TRBJ2-2,NA,NA
TGTGCCAGCAGCGACAACTTACAAGTCTATGGCTACACCTTC,CASSDNLQVYGYTF,14,TRBV28,TRBJ1-2,NA,NA
TGTGCCAGCATCCTGGGGGGAAGCTCCTACGAGCAGTACTTC,CASILGGSSYEQYF,14,TRBV28,TRBJ2-7,NA,once
TGTGCCAGCAGCTTAAAGGGGGCTGCCAGCAATCAGCCCCAGCATTTT,CASSLKGAASNQPQHF,16,TRBV7-2,TRBJ1-5,TRBD1,NA
TGCGCCAGCAGCCAATCCGGGACAGGGGGTTTTGGGGAGCAGTTCTTC,CASSQSGTGGFGEQFF,16,TRBV4-3,TRBJ2-1,TRBD1,NA
TGTGCCAGCAGTTTTGACAGGGTTGGTACGCAGTATTTT,CASSFDRVGTQYF,13,TRBV5-6,TRBJ2-3,TRBD1,NA
TGTGCCAGTAGCCCGCGTACAGGGGGAGGAACTGAAGCTTTCTTT,CASSPRTGGGTEAFF,15,TRBV19,TRBJ1-1,TRBD1,NA
TGTGCCAGCAGCCGGACTAGCGGGAGAGGTACAGATACGCAGTATTTT,CASSRTSGRGTDTQYF,16,TRBV3-1/TRBV3-2,TRBJ2-3,TRBD2,NA
TGTGCCAGCAGCCTACAGGGCTTCTATGGCTACACCTTC,CASSLQGFYGYTF,13,TRBV7-9,TRBJ1-2,NA,once
TGTGCCAGCAGCTTCGCTCAACGGGAGACCCAGTACTTC,CASSFAQRETQYF,13,TRBV7-9,TRBJ2-5,NA,NA
TGTGCCAGCAGCCAAGTGGGGGTCCGGGGGAATGAGCAGTTCTTC,CASSQVGVRGNEQFF,15,TRBV3-1/TRBV3-2,TRBJ2-1,NA,NA
TGTGCCAGCAGTTTTATATTAGCGGGAGGCACCGGGGAGCTGTTTTTT,CASSFILAGGTGELFF,16,TRBV28,TRBJ2-2,TRBD2,NA
TGCGCCAGCAGCCAGGTTCCCGGGACCCGCGGGAATCATGAGCAGTTCTTC,CASSQVPGTRGNHEQFF,17,TRBV4-1,TRBJ2-1,NA,NA
TGTGCCAGCAGTCAGCGGACCGGGACAGGTTTAAATCAGCCCCAGCATTTT,CASSQRTGTGLNQPQHF,17,TRBV6-6,TRBJ1-5,TRBD1,NA
TGTGCCAGCAGCTCGCCGGGGCGCGGGATTACCGGGGAGCTGTTTTTT,CASSSPGRGITGELFF,16,TRBV11-2,TRBJ2-2,NA,NA